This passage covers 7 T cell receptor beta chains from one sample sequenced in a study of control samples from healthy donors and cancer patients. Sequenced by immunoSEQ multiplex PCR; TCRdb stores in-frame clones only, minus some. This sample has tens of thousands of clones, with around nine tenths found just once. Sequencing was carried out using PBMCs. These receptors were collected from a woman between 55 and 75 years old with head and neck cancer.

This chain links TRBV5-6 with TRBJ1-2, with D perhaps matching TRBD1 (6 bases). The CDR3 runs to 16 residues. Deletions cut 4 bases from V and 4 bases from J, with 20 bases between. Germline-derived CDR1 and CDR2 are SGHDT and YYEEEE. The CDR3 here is CASSPDTGTFSYGYTF. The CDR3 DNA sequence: TGTGCCAGCAGCCCAGATACAGGGACTTTTAGCTATGGCTACACCTTC.

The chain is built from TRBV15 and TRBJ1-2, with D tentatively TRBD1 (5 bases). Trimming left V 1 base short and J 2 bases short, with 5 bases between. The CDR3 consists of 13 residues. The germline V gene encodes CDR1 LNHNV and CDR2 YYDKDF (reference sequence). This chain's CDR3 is CATSRGQNYGYTF. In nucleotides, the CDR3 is TGTGCCACCAGCAGAGGACAGAACTATGGCTACACCTTC.

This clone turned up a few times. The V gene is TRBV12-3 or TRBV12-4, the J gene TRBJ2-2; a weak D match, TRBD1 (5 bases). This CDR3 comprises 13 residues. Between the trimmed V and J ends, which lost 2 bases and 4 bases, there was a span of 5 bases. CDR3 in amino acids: CASSLRGTGELFF. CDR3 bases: TGTGCCAGCAGTTTAAGGGGCACCGGGGAGCTGTTTTTT.

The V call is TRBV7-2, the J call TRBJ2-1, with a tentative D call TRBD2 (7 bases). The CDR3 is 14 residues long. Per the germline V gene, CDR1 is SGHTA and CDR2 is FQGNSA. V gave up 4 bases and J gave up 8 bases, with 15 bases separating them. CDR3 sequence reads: CASSSQGGGYEQFF. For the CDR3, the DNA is TGTGCCAGCAGCTCGCAAGGCGGGGGCTATGAGCAGTTCTTC.

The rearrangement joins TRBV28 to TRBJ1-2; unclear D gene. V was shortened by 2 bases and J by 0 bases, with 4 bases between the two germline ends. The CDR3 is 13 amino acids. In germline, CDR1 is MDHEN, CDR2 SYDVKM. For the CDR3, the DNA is TGTGCCAGCAGTTTAGTAGCTAACTATGGCTACACCTTC. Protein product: CASSLVANYGYTF.

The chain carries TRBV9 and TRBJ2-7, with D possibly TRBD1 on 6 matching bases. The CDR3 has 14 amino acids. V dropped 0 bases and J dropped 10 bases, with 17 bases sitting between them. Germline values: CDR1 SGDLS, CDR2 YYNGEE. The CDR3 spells CASSVAPGTPTQYF. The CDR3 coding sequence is TGTGCCAGCAGCGTAGCACCCGGGACACCCACCCAGTACTTC. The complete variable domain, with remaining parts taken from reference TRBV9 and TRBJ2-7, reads DSGVTQTPKHLITATGQRVTLRCSPRSGDLSVYWYQQSLDQGLQFLIQYYNGEERAKGNILERFSAQQFPDLHSELNLSSLELGDSALYFCASSVAPGTPTQYFGPGTRLTVT.

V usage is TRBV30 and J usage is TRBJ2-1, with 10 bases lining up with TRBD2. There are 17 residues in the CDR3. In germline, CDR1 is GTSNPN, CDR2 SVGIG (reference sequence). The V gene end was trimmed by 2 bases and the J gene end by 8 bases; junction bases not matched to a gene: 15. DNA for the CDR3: TGTGCCTGGAGTCAAACCTCTCCTAGCGGGAGTATCGATGAGCAGTTCTTC. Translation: CAWSQTSPSGSIDEQFF.